The TCR beta chain under discussion was sequenced for a study of T cell responses to AZD1222 COVID-19 vaccine. Remarks on this clone: Its antigen is unidentified.

Trimming shortened V by 7 bases and J by 3 bases, and 12 bases separated the two germline ends. CDR3 length: 13 residues. Germline loops: CDR1 LNHDA, CDR2 SQIVND (reference sequence). General study points: Of spike-specific TCRs, nearly half reportedly target regions left unmutated in variants. Vaccine-associated CD4 TCRs spanned spike, dominant at 160-218 and 743-854.

The table came from immunoSEQ multiplex PCR; TCRdb's copy has only in-frame clones and leaves some out. The sample lists 100,000 to 150,000 clones, around 86% seen once, with more than 20% in the top ten. The source material was peripheral blood, sampled on day 0 of AZD1222 vaccination. The receptor's source is an adult in good health. The chain is built from TRBV19 and TRBJ1-1, with D unclear. The CDR3 here is CASTDLSDTEAFF. The CDR3 region has the DNA TGTGCCAGTACAGATCTCAGCGACACTGAAGCTTTCTTT.